This T cell receptor beta chain was profiled in a study of PD-L1 blockade in urothelial cancer. Specified time point: pretreatment peripheral blood. Trimming stripped 3 bases from V and 1 base from J, with 13 bases between. The V gene's germline CDR1 is SGHVS and CDR2 FQNEAQ. CDR3 size: 16 residues. The repertoire was sequenced with immunoSEQ multiplex PCR; TCRdb's copy has only in-frame clones and lacks some. The data hold 55,000 to 80,000 clones, with under 90% observed a single time. This clone came up a few times. This chain uses TRBV7-8 with TRBJ1-5; TRBD1 is a possible D gene (6 bases). This TCR was sampled from a man aged 65 to 85 with urothelial cancer. The input for sequencing was PBMCs, taken around atezolizumab (anti-PD-L1) treatment. The CDR3 nucleotides are TGTGCCAGCAGCTTTCCCAGGGGATGGAGCAATCAGCCCCAGCATTTT. Residues: CASSFPRGWSNQPQHF. The full variable domain, rest sourced from reference TRBV7-8 and TRBJ1-5, is GAGVSQSPRYKVAKRGQDVALRCDPISGHVSLFWYQQALGQGPEFLTYFQNEAQLDKSGLPSDRFFAERPEGSVSTLKIQRTQQEDSAVYLCASSFPRGWSNQPQHFGDGTRLSIL.